A selection of T cell receptor beta chains follows, all from one sample in a study of blood T cell repertoires in COVID-19. Libraries were prepared by immunoSEQ multiplex PCR; TCRdb keeps only in-frame clonotypes and omits some of them. The table records roughly 180,000 clones, 60% to 80% of them present only once. The specimen was peripheral blood. The receptors originated from a man between 60 and 75 years old with active or convalescent COVID-19. Each CDR3 is given with its conserved first and last residue.

CDR3 protein: CASSLVLASRGSQYF; J gene: TRBJ2-3; V gene: TRBV5-1
CDR3 protein: CASSSGLAGLFGDGELFF; J gene: TRBJ2-2; V gene: TRBV5-8
CDR3 protein: CSVDGGGNTIYF; J gene: TRBJ1-3; V gene: TRBV29-1
CDR3 protein: CASSHRFLGQNYGYTF; J gene: TRBJ1-2; V gene: TRBV7-9
CDR3 protein: CASSDPTSGRAKQFF; J gene: TRBJ2-1; V gene: TRBV9
CDR3 protein: CASSLTGTSRYNEQFF; J gene: TRBJ2-1; V gene: TRBV5-1
CDR3 protein: CASSLAAGTSGSIEQFF; J gene: TRBJ2-1; V gene: TRBV7-9
CDR3 protein: CARGSGDTQYF; J gene: TRBJ2-3; V gene: TRBV30
CDR3 protein: CASSQGLNGGVGTYEQYF; J gene: TRBJ2-7; V gene: TRBV4-3
CDR3 protein: CASSLNPGGPQRSDNEQFF; J gene: TRBJ2-1; V gene: TRBV7-3
CDR3 protein: CASSYSTGGANVLTF; J gene: TRBJ2-6; V gene: TRBV6-5
CDR3 protein: CSVDVGVTNTGELFF; J gene: TRBJ2-2; V gene: TRBV29-1
CDR3 protein: CASSFPQGATYEQYF; J gene: TRBJ2-7; V gene: TRBV7-9
CDR3 protein: CASTRTDNEQFF; J gene: TRBJ2-1; V gene: TRBV12-3/TRBV12-4
CDR3 protein: CASSSGQSYGYTF; J gene: TRBJ1-2; V gene: TRBV6-2/TRBV6-3
CDR3 protein: CASSLEGVGSPLHF; J gene: TRBJ1-6; V gene: TRBV5-1
CDR3 protein: CASSPWTSGYEQYF; J gene: TRBJ2-7; V gene: TRBV14
CDR3 protein: CASSLPGGSTDTQYF; J gene: TRBJ2-3; V gene: TRBV9
CDR3 protein: CASSQDLAGEGGELFF; J gene: TRBJ2-2; V gene: TRBV14
CDR3 protein: CASSLVAGRHEQFF; J gene: TRBJ2-1; V gene: TRBV7-2
CDR3 protein: CASRLQGGGQPQHF; J gene: TRBJ1-5; V gene: TRBV2
CDR3 protein: CASSAWTGAGGGNEQYF; J gene: TRBJ2-7; V gene: TRBV7-9
CDR3 protein: CASRRQGEDEQYF; J gene: TRBJ2-7; V gene: TRBV6-5
CDR3 protein: CASSNRGPIDNEQFF; J gene: TRBJ2-1; V gene: TRBV6-5
CDR3 protein: CASSPGTGSNQPQHF; J gene: TRBJ1-5; V gene: TRBV18
CDR3 protein: CASSALAGAAYNEQFF; J gene: TRBJ2-1; V gene: TRBV19
CDR3 protein: CASSFLQGGGNQPQHF; J gene: TRBJ1-5; V gene: TRBV28
CDR3 protein: CASSYSRETQYF; J gene: TRBJ2-5; V gene: TRBV5-1
CDR3 protein: CASSLAGSPNYEQYF; J gene: TRBJ2-7; V gene: TRBV5-4
CDR3 protein: CASSLVGGYEQYF; J gene: TRBJ2-7; V gene: TRBV7-2
CDR3 protein: CAWSVAGNLGDYGYTF; J gene: TRBJ1-2; V gene: TRBV30
CDR3 protein: CASSQDRFLAGQFF; J gene: TRBJ2-1; V gene: TRBV4-3
CDR3 protein: CASSEALEETQYF; J gene: TRBJ2-5; V gene: TRBV2
CDR3 protein: CASARRGVGRQPQHF; J gene: TRBJ1-5; V gene: TRBV23-1
CDR3 protein: CASSPAGTSGKNIQYF; J gene: TRBJ2-4; V gene: TRBV7-9
CDR3 protein: CASSQDAGGLSPTNEKLFF; J gene: TRBJ1-4; V gene: TRBV4-2
CDR3 protein: CASSRPPGSYEQYF; J gene: TRBJ2-7; V gene: TRBV6-2/TRBV6-3
CDR3 protein: CSVNQRRETQYF; J gene: TRBJ2-5; V gene: TRBV29-1
CDR3 protein: CASSFRSGTYTDTQYF; J gene: TRBJ2-3; V gene: TRBV7-2
CDR3 protein: CASSLDQTGANTDTQYF; J gene: TRBJ2-3; V gene: TRBV28
CDR3 protein: CATSRDIMGYEQYF; J gene: TRBJ2-7; V gene: TRBV15
CDR3 protein: CATSDLVRGYTF; J gene: TRBJ1-2; V gene: TRBV24-1
CDR3 protein: CATSDARYSPLHF; J gene: TRBJ1-6; V gene: TRBV24-1
CDR3 protein: CASSQERLAGVNIQYF; J gene: TRBJ2-4; V gene: TRBV4-3
CDR3 protein: CSASGPTTGELFF; J gene: TRBJ2-2; V gene: TRBV20-1
CDR3 protein: CSVGQAPLEGEQYF; J gene: TRBJ2-7; V gene: TRBV29-1
CDR3 protein: CASSPVDRTFFSGANVLTF; J gene: TRBJ2-6; V gene: TRBV5-5
CDR3 protein: CASSPGTGETQYF; J gene: TRBJ2-5; V gene: TRBV7-2